These 4 T cell receptor beta chains originate from one sample sequenced in a study of technical replicates of blood from a handful of donors. Clones were read by immunoSEQ multiplex PCR, and TCRdb kept only the in-frame ones, dropping some. Altogether roughly 93,000 clones are present, approximately 96% being singletons, with the ten largest covering 0.2% to 0.25%. Sequenced input: T cells isolated from PBMCs. The receptors originated from a human donor in good health.

The chain joins TRBV21-1 to TRBJ2-7; the listed D gene, TRBD2, was not tested against the DNA. TRBV21-1 is marked as a pseudogene. The CDR3 extends over 15 amino acids. The CDR3 bases are TGTGCCAGCAGCAATCGACTAGCGGGGGACTACGAGCAGTACTTC. As protein: CASSNRLAGDYEQYF.

The CDR3 loop is CASSVRQQETQYF. In DNA form, the CDR3 reads TGTGCCAGCAGTGTGCGACAACAAGAGACCCAGTACTTC. The rearrangement joins TRBV2 to TRBJ2-5, with D unclear. This CDR3 spans 13 amino acids. V was trimmed by 4 bases and J by 2 bases, leaving 8 bases between them. Germline CDR1 reads SNHLY; CDR2 reads FYNNEI.

The chain is built from TRBV2 and TRBJ2-5, with 10 bases that match TRBD2. Germline CDR1 SNHLY, CDR2 FYNNEI. The CDR3 contains 14 residues. Germline trimming cut 6 bases from V and 5 bases from J; bases unmatched to any gene: 6. CDR3 DNA sequence: TGTGCCAGCAGGCGGGGGACTAGCGAGGAGACCCAGTACTTC. The encoded protein is CASRRGTSEETQYF. Together with reference TRBV2 and TRBJ2-5, the CDR3 gives the full variable domain: EPEVTQTPSHQVTQMGQEVILRCVPISNHLYFYWYRQILGQKVEFLVSFYNNEISEKSEIFDDQFSVERPDGSNFTLKIRSTKLEDSAMYFCASRRGTSEETQYFGPGTRLLVL.

The chain uses TRBV28 and TRBJ1-5; no reliable D call. V was pared by 3 bases and J by 13 bases, with 10 bases between. Germline CDR1 and CDR2: MDHEN and SYDVKM. The CDR3 extends over 11 amino acids. This CDR3 is CASSFGLYQHF. CDR3 DNA sequence: TGTGCCAGCAGTTTCGGGTTATATCAGCATTTT.